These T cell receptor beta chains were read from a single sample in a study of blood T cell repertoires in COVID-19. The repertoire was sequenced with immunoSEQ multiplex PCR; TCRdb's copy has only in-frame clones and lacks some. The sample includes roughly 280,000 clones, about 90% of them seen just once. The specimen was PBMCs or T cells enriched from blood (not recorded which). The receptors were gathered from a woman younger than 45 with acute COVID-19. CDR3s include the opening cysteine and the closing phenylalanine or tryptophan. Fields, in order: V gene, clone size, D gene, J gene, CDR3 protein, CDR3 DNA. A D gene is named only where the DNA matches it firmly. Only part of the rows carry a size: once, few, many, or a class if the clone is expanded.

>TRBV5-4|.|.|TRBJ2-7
CASSPKGESEQYF
TGTGCCAGCAGCCCCAAGGGGGAATCCGAGCAGTACTTC
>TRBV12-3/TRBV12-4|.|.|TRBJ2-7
CASSTLTAEQYF
TGTGCCAGCAGCACCTTGACAGCCGAGCAGTACTTC
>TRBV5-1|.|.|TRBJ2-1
CASSIGQPGYNEQFF
TGCGCCAGCAGCATAGGACAGCCCGGGTACAATGAGCAGTTCTTC
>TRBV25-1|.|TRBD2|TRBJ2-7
CASSETTGTSGRAYEQYF
TGTGCCAGCAGTGAAACCACCGGGACTAGCGGGAGGGCCTACGAGCAGTACTTC
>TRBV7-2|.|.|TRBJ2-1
CASSFSVNEQFF
TGTGCCAGCAGCTTTTCTGTCAATGAGCAGTTCTTC
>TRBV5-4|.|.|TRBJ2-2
CASGSVAGPTRELFF
TGTGCCAGCGGGAGCGTGGCCGGACCAACCCGGGAGCTGTTTTTT
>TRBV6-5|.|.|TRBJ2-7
CASSYSVQGGFFEQYF
TGTGCCAGCAGTTACTCTGTACAGGGTGGATTCTTCGAGCAGTACTTC
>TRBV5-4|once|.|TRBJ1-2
CASRRKGGPNYGYTF
TGTGCCAGCAGAAGAAAAGGGGGTCCGAATTATGGCTACACCTTC
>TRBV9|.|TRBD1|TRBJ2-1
CASSVGQGVENEQFF
TGTGCCAGCAGCGTAGGACAGGGGGTAGAAAATGAGCAGTTCTTC
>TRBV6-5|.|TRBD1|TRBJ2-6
CASSYGTGVANVLTF
TGTGCCAGCAGTTATGGGACAGGGGTAGCCAACGTCCTGACTTTC
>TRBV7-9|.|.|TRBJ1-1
CASSLDGHSTEAFF
TGTGCCAGCAGCTTAGATGGACACAGCACTGAAGCTTTCTTT
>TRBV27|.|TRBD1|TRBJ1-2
CASSPGQGSGYTF
TGTGCCAGCAGCCCTGGACAGGGGTCTGGCTACACCTTC
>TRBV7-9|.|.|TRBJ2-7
CASSLDSRFEQYF
TGTGCCAGCAGCTTAGATTCTAGATTCGAGCAGTACTTC
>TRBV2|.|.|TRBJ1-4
CASSVLGGGYEKLFF
TGTGCCAGCAGTGTGTTAGGCGGGGGTTATGAAAAACTGTTTTTT